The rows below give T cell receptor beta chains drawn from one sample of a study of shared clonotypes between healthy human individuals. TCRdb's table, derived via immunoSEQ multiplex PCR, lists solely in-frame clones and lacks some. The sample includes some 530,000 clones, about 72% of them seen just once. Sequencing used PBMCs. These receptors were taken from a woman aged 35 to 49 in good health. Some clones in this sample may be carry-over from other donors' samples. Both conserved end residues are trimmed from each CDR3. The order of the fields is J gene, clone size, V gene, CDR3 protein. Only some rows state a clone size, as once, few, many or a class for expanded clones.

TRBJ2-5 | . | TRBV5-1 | ASSRTVQETQY
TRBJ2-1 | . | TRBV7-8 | ASSRTGGYPIEQF
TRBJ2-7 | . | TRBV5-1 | ASTGTSGNGQLY
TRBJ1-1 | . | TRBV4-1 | ASSQDMGLMNTEAF
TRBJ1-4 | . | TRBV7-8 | ASSAHTGTGVLANEKLF
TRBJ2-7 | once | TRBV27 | ASSLSWGGEQY
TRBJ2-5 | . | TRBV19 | ASSITGGQETQY
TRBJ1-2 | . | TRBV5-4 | ASSLSGVSGYT
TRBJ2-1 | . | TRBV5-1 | ASSPLAGGSYNEQF
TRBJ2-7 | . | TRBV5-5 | ASSRRDGFYEQY